Listed here are 6 T cell receptor beta chains from one sample, sequenced in a study of T cell responses to AZD1222 COVID-19 vaccine. Assay used: immunoSEQ multiplex PCR; TCRdb lists only in-frame clones, some missing. The data contain over 120,000 clones, about 86% of them singletons. This specimen was peripheral blood, taken 28 days after the second AZD1222 dose. The receptor source for this set is an adult who received the AZD1222 COVID-19 vaccine.

The sample holds one count of this clone. V gene TRBV4-1 combines with J gene TRBJ1-3; possible D gene TRBD1, 6 bases. Germline V CDR1 and CDR2: MGHRA, YSYEKL. Trimming took 1 base from V and 0 from J, leaving 13 bases between them. This CDR3 is built from 17 residues. CDR3 residues: CASSQVSGATSGNTIYF. The CDR3 DNA is TGCGCCAGCAGCCAAGTCTCAGGGGCGACCTCTGGAAACACCATATATTTT.

The chain uses TRBV5-1 and TRBJ2-3; 14 positions match TRBD2. With 4 bases clipped from V and 0 bases from J, the junction kept 7 bases outside the gene matches. From germline, CDR1 is SGHRS and CDR2 YFSETQ. CDR3 length equals 18 residues. For the CDR3, the DNA is TGCGCCAGCAGCCTCGGGACTAGCGGGGGTCCTAGCACAGATACGCAGTATTTT. As protein: CASSLGTSGGPSTDTQYF.

This chain joins TRBV7-2 and TRBJ1-5; D gene unclear. V lost 5 bases to trimming and J lost 0 bases, with 17 bases between them. Germline V gives CDR1 SGHTA, CDR2 FQGNSA. This CDR3 contains 17 residues. CDR3 protein: CASSVGERSISNQPQHF. CDR3 DNA: TGTGCCAGCAGCGTGGGTGAGAGAAGCATTAGCAATCAGCCCCAGCATTTT.

This clone has only one observation. CDR3 coding DNA: TGTGCCAGCAGGTGGTCCGTTAACTATGGCTACACCTTC. Translation: CASRWSVNYGYTF. The V gene is TRBV12-3 or TRBV12-4, the J gene TRBJ1-2; D ambiguous. This CDR3 has 13 amino acids. Trimming took 6 bases from V and 1 from J, leaving 9 bases between them.

The chain uses TRBV6-5 and TRBJ1-1; D remains unclear. Per the germline V gene, CDR1 is MNHEY and CDR2 is SVGAGI. V lost 11 bases to trimming and J lost 0 bases, with 10 bases between them. The CDR3 contains 12 residues. CDR3 sequence: CAHRLMNTEAFF. The CDR3 DNA is TGTGCCCATCGGCTGATGAACACTGAAGCTTTCTTT.

The rearrangement links TRBV10-1 to TRBJ2-5; D tentatively reads TRBD1 or TRBD2 (6 bases each). V lost 2 bases and J 4 bases, leaving 14 bases between the germline ends. The germline gives CDR1 WNHNN, CDR2 SYGVQD (reference sequence). The CDR3 extends over 15 amino acids. The CDR3 here is CASSERIGGGETQYF. CDR3 in DNA: TGCGCCAGCAGTGAGAGGATCGGGGGCGGAGAGACCCAGTACTTC.